The entry that follows covers one TCR beta chain sequence. Sequencing was performed with immunoSEQ multiplex PCR; in TCRdb, only in-frame clones are kept and a portion is missing. In the table there are hundreds of thousands of clones, approximately 86% of which are singletons. This sample stems from a study of blood T cell repertoires in COVID-19. V shed 5 bases and J 5 bases; nucleotides not matched to a gene: 7. Germline lookup yields CDR1 ENHRY and CDR2 SYGVKD. This CDR3 comprises 14 residues. V usage is TRBV10-3 and J usage is TRBJ2-7; TRBD2 matches at 9 bases. The source material was PBMCs or T cells enriched from blood (not recorded which). This TCR was sampled from a woman between 25 and 40 years old who had been exposed to COVID-19. The CDR3 loop reads CAISPGLANHEQYF. CDR3 coding DNA: TGTGCCATCAGTCCGGGACTAGCTAATCACGAGCAGTACTTC.